These T cell receptor beta chains were read from a single sample in a study of blood T cell repertoires in COVID-19. Method: immunoSEQ multiplex PCR; TCRdb's copy keeps in-frame clones and lacks some. The repertoire consists of just under 60,000 clones, with 60% to 80% occurring once and the leading ten covering approximately 12%. The sample taken for sequencing was peripheral blood. These receptors came from a man aged 80 or over with acute or convalescent COVID-19. The CDR3 runs from the conserved cysteine through the conserved F or W. The D gene is left open where the match is weak. Some rows mark clone size as missing; the rest say once, few, many or name a class of expanded clone.

len,abundance,v_gene,d_gene,j_gene,CDR3nt,CDR3aa
15,-,TRBV18,TRBD1,TRBJ1-1,TGTGCCAGCTCCTCGCTGACAGGGGGAGAGACTGAAGCTTTCTTT,CASSSLTGGETEAFF
15,-,TRBV3-1/TRBV3-2,TRBD1,TRBJ2-7,TGTGCCAGCAGCCCGACAGGGGGCGCCCCCTACGAGCAGTACTTC,CASSPTGGAPYEQYF
14,-,TRBV24-1,-,TRBJ1-2,TGTGCCACCAGTGATTATGGAGCTAACTATGGCTACACCTTC,CATSDYGANYGYTF
14,-,TRBV25-1,TRBD1,TRBJ2-7,TGTGCCAGCAGTCCGGGACAGGGGGCCCGCGAGCAGTACTTC,CASSPGQGAREQYF
16,-,TRBV4-2,TRBD2,TRBJ2-3,TGTGCCAGCGGTGGTTTGGGCGGGGGAAGCACAGATACGCAGTATTTT,CASGGLGGGSTDTQYF
14,-,TRBV6-5,TRBD1,TRBJ1-6,TGTGCCAGCAGTCCCGGGACAGATAATTCACCCCTCCACTTT,CASSPGTDNSPLHF
16,-,TRBV2,-,TRBJ2-6,TGTGCCAGCATAAAGGAGAAAAGTTCTGGGGCCAACGTCCTGACTTTC,CASIKEKSSGANVLTF
16,few,TRBV5-1,-,TRBJ1-1,TGCGCCAGCAGCCCGGACCCGGTTGACAGGACCACTGAAGCTTTCTTT,CASSPDPVDRTTEAFF
15,-,TRBV18,TRBD2,TRBJ2-1,TGTGCCAGCTCACTACCGGGACTAGCTACAAATGAGCAGTTCTTC,CASSLPGLATNEQFF
14,-,TRBV29-1,TRBD1,TRBJ2-7,TGCAGCGTTGGGGGGACAGGTCCCGTCTACGAGCAGTACTTC,CSVGGTGPVYEQYF